This T cell receptor beta chain was found in a study of blood T cell repertoires in COVID-19. On the study more broadly: COVID-19 samples from acute and convalescent phases originated in the United States, Italy and Spain. Sample material is recorded as cDNA or gDNA derived from T cells, B-cell-depleted T cells, or PBMCs.

As handled by the study authors: Reference gene primers were amplified, and this amplification served to estimate nucleated cell counts. Clones were read by immunoSEQ multiplex PCR, and TCRdb kept only the in-frame ones, dropping some. V and J calls and clone size are those listed in that table; D and trimming were worked out from the DNA. The table includes just under 70,000 clones, more than 80% detected once. Sample: peripheral blood. The TCR comes from a man younger than 45 with acute or convalescent COVID-19.

This chain's CDR3 is CASSPPTTSYEQYF. The CDR3 DNA is TGTGCCAGCTCACCACCGACGACAAGCTACGAGCAGTACTTC. The rearrangement joins TRBV18 to TRBJ2-7; D is unclear. The CDR3 sequence is 14 residues long. The germline V gene has CDR1 KGHSH and CDR2 LQKENI. V was trimmed by 0 bases and J by 3 bases, leaving 9 bases between them.